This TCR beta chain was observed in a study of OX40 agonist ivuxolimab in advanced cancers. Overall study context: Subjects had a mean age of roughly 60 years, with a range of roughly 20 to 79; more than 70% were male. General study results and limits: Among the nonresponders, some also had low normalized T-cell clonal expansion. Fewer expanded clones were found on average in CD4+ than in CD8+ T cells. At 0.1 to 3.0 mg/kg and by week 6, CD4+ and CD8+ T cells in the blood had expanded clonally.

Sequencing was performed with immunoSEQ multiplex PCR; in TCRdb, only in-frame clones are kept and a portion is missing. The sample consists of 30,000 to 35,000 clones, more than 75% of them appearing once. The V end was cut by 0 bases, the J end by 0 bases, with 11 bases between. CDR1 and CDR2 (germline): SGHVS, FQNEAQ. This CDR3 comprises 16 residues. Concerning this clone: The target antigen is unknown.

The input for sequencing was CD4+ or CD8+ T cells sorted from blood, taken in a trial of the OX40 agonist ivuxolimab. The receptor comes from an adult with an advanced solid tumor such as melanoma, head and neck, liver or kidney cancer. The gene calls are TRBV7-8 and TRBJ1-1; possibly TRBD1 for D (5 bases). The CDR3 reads CASSLAGAEMNTEAFF. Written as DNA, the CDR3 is TGTGCCAGCAGCTTAGCCGGGGCAGAGATGAACACTGAAGCTTTCTTT.